This TCR beta chain comes out of a study of blood T cells in healthy people across ages. This clonotype was detected ten times or more. The trim removed 5 bases at V and 4 bases at J, leaving 8 bases unmatched. CDR1 and CDR2 from the germline V gene are SNHLY and FYNNEI. The CDR3 runs to 14 residues. Through a sample-barcoded 5' primer and a J-beta primer mix, a second PCR was run for roughly 7 to 11 cycles. Each CDR3 protein gets one entry after TCRdb re-called the 5' RACE reads with MiXCR. Seen here are approximately 800,000 distinct CDR3 sequences, roughly 50% observed once, and the top ten hold 22%.

This chain uses TRBV2 with TRBJ2-7; TRBD2 aligns across 7 bases. The sample was blood. The receptor was derived from a man aged 30-40 years in good health. The CDR3 DNA is TGTGCCAGCAGTTTGACTAGCAGCCTATACGAGCAGTACTTC. This sequence encodes CASSLTSSLYEQYF. Full variable domain (rest looked up from reference TRBV2 and TRBJ2-7): EPEVTQTPSHQVTQMGQEVILRCVPISNHLYFYWYRQILGQKVEFLVSFYNNEISEKSEIFDDQFSVERPDGSNFTLKIRSTKLEDSAMYFCASSLTSSLYEQYFGPGTRLTVT.